This T cell receptor (beta chain) was retrieved from a study of glioma-infiltrating T cells after dendritic cell vaccination. For the study at large: At biweekly intervals, patients got three intradermal dendritic cell vaccine injections.

Data came from immunoSEQ multiplex PCR; TCRdb stores just in-frame clones and leaves some out. The sample holds about 92,000 clones; more than 75% are singletons and the top ten take approximately 14%. This CDR3 has 15 amino acids. V was clipped by 4 bases and J by 1 base; unmatched bases: 4. The germline gives CDR1 SGHNT, CDR2 YYREEE (reference sequence). None of the glioblastoma patients had an isocitrate dehydrogenase mutation. PBMC sampling occurred before vaccination, two weeks after the third dose, and at progression. The rearrangement joins TRBV5-4 to TRBJ2-1, with 8 bases aligning to TRBD2. Sequences were derived from blood, sampled before dendritic cell vaccination. This sequence was found in a human donor with glioblastoma. CDR3 sequence: CASSPGGKSYNEQFF. CDR3 in DNA: TGTGCCAGCAGCCCGGGGGGGAAGTCCTACAATGAGCAGTTCTTC. Looking up the rest from reference TRBV5-4 and TRBJ2-1 gives the full variable domain: ETGVTQSPTHLIKTRGQQVTLRCSSQSGHNTVSWYQQALGQGPQFIFQYYREEENGRGNFPPRFSGLQFPNYSSELNVNALELDDSALYLCASSPGGKSYNEQFFGPGTRLTVL.